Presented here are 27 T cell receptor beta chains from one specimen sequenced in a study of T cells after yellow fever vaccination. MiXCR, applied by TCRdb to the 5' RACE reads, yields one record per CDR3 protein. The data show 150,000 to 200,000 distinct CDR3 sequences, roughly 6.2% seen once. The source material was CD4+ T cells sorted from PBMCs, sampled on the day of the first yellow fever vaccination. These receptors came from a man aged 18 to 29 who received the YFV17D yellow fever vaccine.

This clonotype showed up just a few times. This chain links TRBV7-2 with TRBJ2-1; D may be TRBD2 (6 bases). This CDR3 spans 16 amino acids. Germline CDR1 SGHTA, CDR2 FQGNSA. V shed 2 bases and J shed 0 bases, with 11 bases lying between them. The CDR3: CASSLTWRGSYNEQFF. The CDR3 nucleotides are TGTGCCAGCAGCTTAACGTGGAGGGGCTCCTACAATGAGCAGTTCTTC. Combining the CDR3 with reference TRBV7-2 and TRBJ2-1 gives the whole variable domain GAGVSQSPSNKVTEKGKDVELRCDPISGHTALYWYRQSLGQGLEFLIYFQGNSAPDKSGLPSDRFSAERTGGSVSTLTIQRTQQEDSAVYLCASSLTWRGSYNEQFFGPGTRLTVL.

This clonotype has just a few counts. As DNA, the CDR3 is TGTGCCAGCAGCTTACCCCTAGCGGGGGGCGCAGGGGATACGCAGTATTTT. This translates into CASSLPLAGGAGDTQYF. The rearrangement uses TRBV7-2 and TRBJ2-3; 11 bases fit TRBD2. Germline assignment: CDR1 SGHTA and CDR2 FQGNSA. The CDR3 has 17 amino acids. J was trimmed by 6 bases and V by 2 bases; bases with no gene match: 10.

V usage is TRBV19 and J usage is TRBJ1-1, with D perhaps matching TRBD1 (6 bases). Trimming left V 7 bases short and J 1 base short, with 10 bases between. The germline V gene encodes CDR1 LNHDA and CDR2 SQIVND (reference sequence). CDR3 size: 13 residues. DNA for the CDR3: TGTGCCAGTATCCCGGGACAGAACACTGAAGCTTTCTTT. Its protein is CASIPGQNTEAFF.

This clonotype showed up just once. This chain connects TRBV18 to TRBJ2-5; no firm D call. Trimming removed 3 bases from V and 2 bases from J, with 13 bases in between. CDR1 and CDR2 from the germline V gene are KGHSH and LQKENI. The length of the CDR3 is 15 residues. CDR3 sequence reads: CASSPIPVAQETQYF. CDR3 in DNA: TGTGCCAGCTCACCCATCCCGGTAGCTCAAGAGACCCAGTACTTC.

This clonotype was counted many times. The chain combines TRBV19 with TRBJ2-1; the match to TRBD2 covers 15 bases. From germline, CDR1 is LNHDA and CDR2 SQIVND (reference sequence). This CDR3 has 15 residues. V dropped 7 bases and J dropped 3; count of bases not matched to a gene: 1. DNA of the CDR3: TGTGCCAGTATGGGACTAGCGGGGGGCTACAATGAGCAGTTCTTC. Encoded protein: CASMGLAGGYNEQFF. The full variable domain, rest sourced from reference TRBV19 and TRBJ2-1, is DGGITQSPKYLFRKEGQNVTLSCEQNLNHDAMYWYRQDPGQGLRLIYYSQIVNDFQKGDIAEGYSVSREKKESFPLTVTSAQKNPTAFYLCASMGLAGGYNEQFFGPGTRLTVL.

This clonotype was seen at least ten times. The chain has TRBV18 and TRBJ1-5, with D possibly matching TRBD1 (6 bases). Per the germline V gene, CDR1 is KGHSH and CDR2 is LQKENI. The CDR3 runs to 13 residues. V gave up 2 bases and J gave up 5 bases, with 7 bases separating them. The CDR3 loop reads CASSPGGDQPQHF. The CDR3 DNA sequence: TGTGCCAGCTCACCAGGGGGCGATCAGCCCCAGCATTTT. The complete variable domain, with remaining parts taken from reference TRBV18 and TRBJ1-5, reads NAGVMQNPRHLVRRRGQEARLRCSPMKGHSHVYWYRQLPEEGLKFMVYLQKENIIDESGMPKERFSAEFPKEGPSILRIQQVVRGDSAAYFCASSPGGDQPQHFGDGTRLSIL.

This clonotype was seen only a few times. CDR3 loop: CASSFYRDFNEKLFF. The CDR3 region has the DNA TGTGCCAGCAGCTTCTACCGGGATTTTAATGAAAAACTGTTTTTT. V and J are TRBV7-9 and TRBJ1-4, with D hard to call. The V end lost 3 bases, the J end lost 4 bases, and 12 bases lay between the germline ends. The germline V gene encodes CDR1 SEHNR and CDR2 FQNEAQ (reference sequence). CDR3 length: 15 residues.

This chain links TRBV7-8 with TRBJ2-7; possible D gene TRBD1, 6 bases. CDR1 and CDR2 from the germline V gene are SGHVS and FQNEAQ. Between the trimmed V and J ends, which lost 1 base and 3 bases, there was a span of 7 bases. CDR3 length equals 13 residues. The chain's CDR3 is CASSLVGGYEQYV. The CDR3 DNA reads TGTGCCAGCAGCTTAGTAGGGGGCTACGAGCAGTACGTC.

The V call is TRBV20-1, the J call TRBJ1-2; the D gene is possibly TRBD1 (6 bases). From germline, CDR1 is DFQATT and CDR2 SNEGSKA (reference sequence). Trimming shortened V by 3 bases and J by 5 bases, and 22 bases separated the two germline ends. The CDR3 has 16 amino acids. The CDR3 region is CSARETGGRQIYGYTF. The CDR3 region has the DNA TGCAGTGCTAGGGAGACCGGGGGCCGCCAGATATATGGCTACACCTTC.

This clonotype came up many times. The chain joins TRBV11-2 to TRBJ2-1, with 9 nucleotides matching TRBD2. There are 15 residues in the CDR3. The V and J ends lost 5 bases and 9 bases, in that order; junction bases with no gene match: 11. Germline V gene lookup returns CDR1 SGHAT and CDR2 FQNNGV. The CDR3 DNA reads TGTGCCAGCAGCGTAATAGCGGGGGCCCTAAGTGAGCAGTTCTTC. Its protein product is CASSVIAGALSEQFF. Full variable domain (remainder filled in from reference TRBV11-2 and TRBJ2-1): EAGVAQSPRYKIIEKRQSVAFWCNPISGHATLYWYQQILGQGPKLLIQFQNNGVVDDSQLPKDRFSAERLKGVDSTLKIQPAKLEDSAVYLCASSVIAGALSEQFFGPGTRLTVL.

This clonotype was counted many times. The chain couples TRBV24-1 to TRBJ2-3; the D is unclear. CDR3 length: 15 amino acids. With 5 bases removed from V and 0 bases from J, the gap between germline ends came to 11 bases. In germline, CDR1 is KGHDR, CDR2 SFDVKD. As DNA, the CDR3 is TGTGCCACCAGTGGTCCACACGAGAGCACAGATACGCAGTATTTT. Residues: CATSGPHESTDTQYF.

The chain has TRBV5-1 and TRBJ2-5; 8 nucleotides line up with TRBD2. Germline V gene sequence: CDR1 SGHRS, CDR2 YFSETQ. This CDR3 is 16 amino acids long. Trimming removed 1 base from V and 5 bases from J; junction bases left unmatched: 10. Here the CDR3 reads CASSLTPAGGGETQYF. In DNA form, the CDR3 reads TGCGCCAGCAGCTTGACTCCGGCGGGGGGCGGGGAGACCCAGTACTTC. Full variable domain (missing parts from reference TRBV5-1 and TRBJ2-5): KAGVTQTPRYLIKTRGQQVTLSCSPISGHRSVSWYQQTPGQGLQFLFEYFSETQRNKGNFPGRFSGRQFSNSRSEMNVSTLELGDSALYLCASSLTPAGGGETQYFGPGTRLLVL.

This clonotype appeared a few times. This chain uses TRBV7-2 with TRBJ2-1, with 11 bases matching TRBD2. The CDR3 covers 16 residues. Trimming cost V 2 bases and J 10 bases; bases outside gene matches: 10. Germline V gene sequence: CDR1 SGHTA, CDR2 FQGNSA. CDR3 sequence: CASSLSLAGGPSEQFF. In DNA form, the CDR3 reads TGTGCCAGCAGCTTATCATTAGCGGGGGGGCCCTCCGAGCAGTTCTTC.

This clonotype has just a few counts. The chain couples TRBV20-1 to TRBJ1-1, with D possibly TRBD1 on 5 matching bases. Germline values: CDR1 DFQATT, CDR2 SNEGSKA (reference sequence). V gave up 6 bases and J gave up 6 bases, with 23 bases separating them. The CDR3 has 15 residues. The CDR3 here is CSATPTKGWPAEAFF. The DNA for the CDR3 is TGCAGTGCCACTCCTACCAAGGGGTGGCCCGCTGAAGCTTTCTTT.

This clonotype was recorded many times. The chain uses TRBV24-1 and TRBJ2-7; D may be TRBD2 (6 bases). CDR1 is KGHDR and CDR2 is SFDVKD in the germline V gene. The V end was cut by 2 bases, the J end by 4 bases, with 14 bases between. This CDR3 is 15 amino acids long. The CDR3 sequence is CATSDCGKAKYEQYV. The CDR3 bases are TGTGCCACCAGTGATTGCGGGAAAGCTAAATACGAGCAGTACGTC.

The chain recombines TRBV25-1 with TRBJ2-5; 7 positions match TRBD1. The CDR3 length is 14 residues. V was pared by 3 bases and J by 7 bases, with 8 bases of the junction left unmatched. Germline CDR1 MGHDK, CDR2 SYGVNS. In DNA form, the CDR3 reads TGTGCCAGCAGTGATACAGGGGTCCAGGGGACCCAGTACTTC. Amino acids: CASSDTGVQGTQYF.

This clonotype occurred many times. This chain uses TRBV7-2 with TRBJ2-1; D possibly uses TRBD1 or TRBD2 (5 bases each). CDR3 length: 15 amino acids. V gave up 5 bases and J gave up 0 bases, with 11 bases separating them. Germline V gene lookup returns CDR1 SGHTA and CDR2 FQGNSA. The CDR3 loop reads CASSRLGDSYNEQFF. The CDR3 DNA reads TGTGCCAGCAGCAGGTTGGGGGACTCCTACAATGAGCAGTTCTTC.

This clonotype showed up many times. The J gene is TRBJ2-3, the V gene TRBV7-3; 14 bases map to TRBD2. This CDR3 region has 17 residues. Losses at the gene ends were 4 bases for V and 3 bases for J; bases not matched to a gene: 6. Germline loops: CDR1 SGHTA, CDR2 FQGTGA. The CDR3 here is CASSSRLAGGSTDTQYF. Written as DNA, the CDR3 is TGTGCCAGCAGCTCCAGACTAGCGGGGGGGTCTACAGATACGCAGTATTTT.

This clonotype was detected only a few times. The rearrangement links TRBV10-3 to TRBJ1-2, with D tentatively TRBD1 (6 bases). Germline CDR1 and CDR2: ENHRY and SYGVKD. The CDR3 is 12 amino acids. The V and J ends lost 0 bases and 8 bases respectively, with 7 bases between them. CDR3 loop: CAISESGAGYTF. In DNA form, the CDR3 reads TGTGCCATCAGTGAGTCGGGGGCCGGCTACACCTTC.

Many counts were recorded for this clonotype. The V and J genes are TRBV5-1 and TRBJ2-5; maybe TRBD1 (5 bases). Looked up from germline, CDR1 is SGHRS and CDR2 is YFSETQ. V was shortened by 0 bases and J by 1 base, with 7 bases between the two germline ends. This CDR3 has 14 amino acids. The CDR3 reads CASSLGGTQETQYF. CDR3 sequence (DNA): TGCGCCAGCAGCTTGGGGGGCACCCAAGAGACCCAGTACTTC. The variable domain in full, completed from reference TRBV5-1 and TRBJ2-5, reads KAGVTQTPRYLIKTRGQQVTLSCSPISGHRSVSWYQQTPGQGLQFLFEYFSETQRNKGNFPGRFSGRQFSNSRSEMNVSTLELGDSALYLCASSLGGTQETQYFGPGTRLLVL.

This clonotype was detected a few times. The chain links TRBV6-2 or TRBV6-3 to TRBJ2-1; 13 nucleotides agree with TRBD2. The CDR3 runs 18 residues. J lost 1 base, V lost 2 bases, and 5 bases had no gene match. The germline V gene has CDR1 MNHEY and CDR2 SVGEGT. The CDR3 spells CASSYRTSGGVSYNEQFF. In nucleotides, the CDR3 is TGTGCCAGCAGTTACCGGACTAGCGGGGGCGTGTCCTACAATGAGCAGTTCTTC.

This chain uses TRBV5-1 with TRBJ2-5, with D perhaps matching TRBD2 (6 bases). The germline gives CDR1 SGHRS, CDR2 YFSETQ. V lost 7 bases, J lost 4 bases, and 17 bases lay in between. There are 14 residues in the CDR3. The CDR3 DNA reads TGCGCCAGCGCTGGAGGGACCCGAGGAGAGACCCAGTACTTC. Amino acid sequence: CASAGGTRGETQYF.

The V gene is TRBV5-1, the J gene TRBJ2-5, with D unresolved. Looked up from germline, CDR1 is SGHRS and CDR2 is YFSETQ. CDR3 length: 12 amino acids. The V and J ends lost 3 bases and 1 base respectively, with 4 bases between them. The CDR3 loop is CASSSLQETQYF. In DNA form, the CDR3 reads TGCGCCAGCAGCTCGCTCCAAGAGACCCAGTACTTC.

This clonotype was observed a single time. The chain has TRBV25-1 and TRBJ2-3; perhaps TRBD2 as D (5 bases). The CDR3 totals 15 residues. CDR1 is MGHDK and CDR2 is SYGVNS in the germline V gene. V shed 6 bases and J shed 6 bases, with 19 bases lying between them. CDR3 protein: CASRAWTGGWDTQYF. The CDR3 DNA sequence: TGTGCCAGCAGAGCCTGGACGGGCGGGTGGGATACGCAGTATTTT.

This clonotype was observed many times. The CDR3 DNA reads TGCAGTGCTAGAGTTCCGGGGGCCAAAAACATTCAGTACTTC. Protein product: CSARVPGAKNIQYF. This chain joins TRBV20-1 and TRBJ2-4; a possible D gene is TRBD2 (5 bases). There are 14 residues in the CDR3. Germline loops: CDR1 DFQATT, CDR2 SNEGSKA (reference sequence). V lost 1 base and J lost 1, with 8 bases in between.

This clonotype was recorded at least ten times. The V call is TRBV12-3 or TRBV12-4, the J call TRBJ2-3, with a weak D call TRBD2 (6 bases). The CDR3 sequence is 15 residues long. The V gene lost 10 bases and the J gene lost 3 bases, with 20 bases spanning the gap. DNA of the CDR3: TGTGCCACCAAAGGGACCGGGACTGCAACAGATACGCAGTATTTT. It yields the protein CATKGTGTATDTQYF.

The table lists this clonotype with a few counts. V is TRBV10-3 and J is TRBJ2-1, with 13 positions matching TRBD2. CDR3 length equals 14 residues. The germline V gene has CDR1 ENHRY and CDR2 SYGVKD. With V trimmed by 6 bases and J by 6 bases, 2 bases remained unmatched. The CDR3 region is CAIRLAGGRNEQFF. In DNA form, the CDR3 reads TGTGCCATCAGACTAGCGGGGGGGCGCAATGAGCAGTTCTTC.